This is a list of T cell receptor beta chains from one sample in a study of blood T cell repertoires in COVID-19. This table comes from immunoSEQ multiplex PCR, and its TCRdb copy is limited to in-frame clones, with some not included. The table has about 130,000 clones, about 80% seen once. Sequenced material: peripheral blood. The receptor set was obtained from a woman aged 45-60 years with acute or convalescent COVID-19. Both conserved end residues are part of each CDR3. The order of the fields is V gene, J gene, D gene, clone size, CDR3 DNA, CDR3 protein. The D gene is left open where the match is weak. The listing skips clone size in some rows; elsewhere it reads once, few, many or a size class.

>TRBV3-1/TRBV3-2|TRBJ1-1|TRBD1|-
TGTGCCAGCAGCCAATTAGGGGGCGGAACTGAAGCTTTCTTT
CASSQLGGGTEAFF
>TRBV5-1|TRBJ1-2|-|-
TGCGCCAGCAGCTTGGAATCCCCGAACTATGGCTACACCTTC
CASSLESPNYGYTF
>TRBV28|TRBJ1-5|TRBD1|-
TGTGCCAGCAGTTCCCCTACAGGGGGCACGGGACAGCCCCAGCATTTT
CASSSPTGGTGQPQHF
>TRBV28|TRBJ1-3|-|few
TGTGCCAGCACCACTCTACTACTTAGCTCTGGAAACACCATATATTTT
CASTTLLLSSGNTIYF
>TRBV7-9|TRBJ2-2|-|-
TGTGCCAGCAGCTTAGCGTTGAGTAACACCGGGGAGCTGTTTTTT
CASSLALSNTGELFF
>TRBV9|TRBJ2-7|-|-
TGTGCCAGCAGCGTAGCTACGGGGGAGTCCTACGAGCAGTACTTC
CASSVATGESYEQYF
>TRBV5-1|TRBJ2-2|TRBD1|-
TGCGCCAGCAGCTCCCGGACAGGGGGGAACACCGGGGAGCTGTTTTTT
CASSSRTGGNTGELFF
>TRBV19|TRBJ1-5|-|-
TGTGCCAGTAGTATCCTCCATCAGCCCCAGCATTTT
CASSILHQPQHF
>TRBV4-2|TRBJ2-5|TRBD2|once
TGTGCCAGCAGCCAGGGTAGCGGGACGCACCAAGAGACCCAGTACTTC
CASSQGSGTHQETQYF
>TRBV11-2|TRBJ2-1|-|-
TGTGCCAGCAGTTTCACCCCGGGAGAGCAGTTCTTC
CASSFTPGEQFF